The rows below give T cell receptor beta chains drawn from one sample of a study of blood T cell repertoires in COVID-19. Data came from immunoSEQ multiplex PCR; TCRdb stores just in-frame clones and leaves some out. The table includes around 26,000 clones, around 83% detected once. The specimen sequenced was peripheral blood. All receptors come from a human donor in a cohort sampled during active COVID-19. The CDR3 runs from the conserved cysteine through the conserved F or W. The order of the fields is V gene, clone size, D gene, J gene, CDR3 DNA, CDR3 protein. The D gene is left open where the match is weak. A row's size may be missing; if present it is once, few, many or a size class.

>TRBV12-3/TRBV12-4|.|.|TRBJ2-7
TGTGCCAGCAGCACCACTACCACCTACGAGCAGTACTTC
CASSTTTTYEQYF
>TRBV5-1|.|TRBD2|TRBJ2-7
TGCGCCAGCAGCTTGGGGGCGGGAGGGCCCTACGAGCAGTACTTC
CASSLGAGGPYEQYF
>TRBV24-1|once|.|TRBJ2-3
TGTGCCACCAGTGATTACACCACAGATACGCAGTATTTT
CATSDYTTDTQYF
>TRBV6-5|.|.|TRBJ2-2
TGTGCCAGCAGCGGACATGGCGTGAAGACCGGGGAGCTGTTTTTT
CASSGHGVKTGELFF
>TRBV27|.|TRBD2|TRBJ2-1
TGTGCCAGCCCCGGGGGGGCCGTATACAATGAGCAGTTCTTC
CASPGGAVYNEQFF
>TRBV29-1|.|TRBD2|TRBJ2-5
TGCAGCGTTCCTTTGGGGGGGGTAGGGGAGACCCAGTACTTC
CSVPLGGVGETQYF
>TRBV5-1|.|.|TRBJ1-1
TGCGCCAGCAGCCCGGACAACCGTCAGGCTGAAGCTTTCTTT
CASSPDNRQAEAFF
>TRBV15|.|.|TRBJ2-3
TGTGCCACCAGCAGAGTCGGGGGCACAGATACGCAGTATTTT
CATSRVGGTDTQYF
>TRBV19|.|TRBD2|TRBJ2-5
TGTGCCAGTAGTTTTGGACTAGCGGGGGCCCAAGAGACCCAGTACTTC
CASSFGLAGAQETQYF
>TRBV5-6|.|TRBD1|TRBJ1-1
TGTGCCAGCAGCGGGGGACAGGGTAGTGACGAAGCTTTCTTT
CASSGGQGSDEAFF
>TRBV6-6|few|TRBD2|TRBJ2-7
TGTGCCCTAGGGAGGGACGAGCAGTACTTC
CALGRDEQYF
>TRBV7-9|.|TRBD1|TRBJ1-3
TGTGCCAGCAGCAGACAGGGGGCCTCTGGAAACACCATATATTTT
CASSRQGASGNTIYF
>TRBV9|.|.|TRBJ2-6
TGTGCCAGCAGCCTCTCCCGGGGTGGATCTGGGGCCAACGTCCTGACTTTC
CASSLSRGGSGANVLTF
>TRBV11-2|.|TRBD2|TRBJ2-7
TGTGCCAGCAGCTCAGGGACTAGCGACCGCGAGCAGTACTTC
CASSSGTSDREQYF
>TRBV5-4|once|TRBD2|TRBJ2-1
TGTGCCAGCAGTTACAGCGGGGGGAACGGTGAGCAGTTCTTC
CASSYSGGNGEQFF
>TRBV10-3|few|TRBD1|TRBJ1-1
TGTGCCATCAGGCAGACAGGGAGTGAAGCTTTCTTT
CAIRQTGSEAFF
>TRBV6-4|few|TRBD2|TRBJ2-1
TGTGCCAGCAGTGATGGACTAGCGGGACCCAATGAGCAGTTCTTC
CASSDGLAGPNEQFF
>TRBV9|.|TRBD1|TRBJ2-7
TGTGCCAGCAGCGTAGCTACCCGGACAGGGGGCGACGAGCAGTACTTC
CASSVATRTGGDEQYF
>TRBV6-2/TRBV6-3|.|TRBD1|TRBJ2-7
TGTGCCAGCAGTTACTCTGGGACAGGGGAAACCTACGAGCAGTACTTC
CASSYSGTGETYEQYF
>TRBV5-1|.|TRBD2|TRBJ2-2
TGCGCCAGCAGCTTGGGACTAGCGGGGGGGCATGACACCGGGGAGCTGTTTTTT
CASSLGLAGGHDTGELFF
>TRBV7-2|.|.|TRBJ2-2
TGTGCCAGCAGCTTACCCGCAGGGCTGAACACCGGGGAGCTGTTTTTT
CASSLPAGLNTGELFF
>TRBV3-1/TRBV3-2|.|.|TRBJ2-7
TGTGCCAGCAGCCCAGGACGGGAGACCTACGAGCAGTACTTC
CASSPGRETYEQYF
>TRBV5-5|.|.|TRBJ1-1
TGTGCCAGCAGCTTGGTGGGCAGGGGTACCGAAGCTTTCTTT
CASSLVGRGTEAFF
>TRBV21-1|.|.|TRBJ2-3
TGTGCCAGCAGCCTCTCCCGGGCCGGGGGACTCACAGATACGCAGTATTTT
CASSLSRAGGLTDTQYF
>TRBV19|.|.|TRBJ2-2
TGTGCCAGCCAGATCGAGCTCCGGGTCGCCGGGGAGCTGTTTTTT
CASQIELRVAGELFF
>TRBV4-3|.|.|TRBJ2-3
TGCGCCAGCAGCCAAGAGCACAGGGCAGATACGCAGTATTTT
CASSQEHRADTQYF
>TRBV7-2|.|TRBD2|TRBJ2-7
TGTGCCAGCAGCGCCCCCACTACCGGGACTAACGAGCAGTACTTC
CASSAPTTGTNEQYF
>TRBV7-9|.|.|TRBJ1-5
TGTGCCAGCAGCCCCGGATTGGGGGGAAACAATCAGCCCCAGCATTTT
CASSPGLGGNNQPQHF
>TRBV5-1|.|.|TRBJ1-5
TGCGCCAGCAGCCCGGGACGCGGGGGGCCCAATCAGCCCCAGCATTTT
CASSPGRGGPNQPQHF
>TRBV19|.|TRBD1|TRBJ2-7
TGTGCCACCACCCCCACAGGGGGCTACGAGCAGTACTTC
CATTPTGGYEQYF
>TRBV3-1/TRBV3-2|.|.|TRBJ2-2
TGTGCCAGCAGCCAAGATTTGTCAGGGGCCGGGGAGCTGTTTTTT
CASSQDLSGAGELFF
>TRBV7-2|.|TRBD1|TRBJ2-1
TGTGCCAGCAGCCTAGGACAGGGTTTTTACTACAATGAGCAGTTCTTC
CASSLGQGFYYNEQFF
>TRBV7-2|.|.|TRBJ1-2
TGTGCCAGCAGCTCAACAGGGAACTATGGCTACACCTTC
CASSSTGNYGYTF
>TRBV19|.|TRBD1|TRBJ2-7
TGTGCCAGTAGCGGGCGGGACAGGCGCGACGAGCAGTACTTC
CASSGRDRRDEQYF
>TRBV5-1|once|TRBD2|TRBJ2-5
TGCGCCAGCAGCTTGGGGGCTAGCGGGGGAGAAGAGACCCAGTACTTC
CASSLGASGGEETQYF
>TRBV19|.|TRBD2|TRBJ2-1
TGTGCCAGTAGTATCGCCCTAGCGGTACACAATGAGCAGTTCTTC
CASSIALAVHNEQFF
>TRBV7-2|few|.|TRBJ1-2
TGTGCCAGCAGCTCCGGAGGAGAATTCAACTATGGCTACACCTTC
CASSSGGEFNYGYTF
>TRBV7-2|.|.|TRBJ2-7
TGTGCCAGCAGCTTTAGTTCGGTCGCCGCCTACGAGCAGTACTTC
CASSFSSVAAYEQYF
>TRBV5-1|.|TRBD1|TRBJ2-7
TGCGCCAGCAGCTTGGGGACAGGGGTCTACGAGCAGTACTTC
CASSLGTGVYEQYF
>TRBV28|.|TRBD1|TRBJ2-7
TGTGCCAGCAGTCCGGGACAGGGCTACGAGCAGTACTTC
CASSPGQGYEQYF
>TRBV9|.|TRBD2|TRBJ2-1
TGTGCCAGCAGCGGCACTAGCGGACACAATGAGCAGTTCTTC
CASSGTSGHNEQFF
>TRBV2|.|TRBD1|TRBJ1-2
TGTGCCAGCATCCCCCGCATACAAACGACAGGGAACTATGGCTACACCTTC
CASIPRIQTTGNYGYTF
>TRBV7-8|.|.|TRBJ2-2
TGTGCCAGCCGGCGGCGGCCGACGGTAACCGGGGAGCTGTTTTTT
CASRRRPTVTGELFF
>TRBV7-3|.|TRBD2|TRBJ2-1
TGTGCCAGCAGCGTCACTAGCGGGGGGGCTTACAATGAGCAGTTCTTC
CASSVTSGGAYNEQFF
>TRBV4-2|.|TRBD1|TRBJ2-6
TGTGCCAGCAGCCAAGACCCACAGGGGTTGGCCTCTGGGGCCAACGTCCTGACTTTC
CASSQDPQGLASGANVLTF
>TRBV9|few|.|TRBJ2-7
TGTGCCAGCAGTATCGGGGAGACCGAGCAGTACTTC
CASSIGETEQYF
>TRBV7-2|large|TRBD1|TRBJ1-1
TGTGCCAGCAGCTTCAGGGGGATTGGACCGGGGACTGAAGCTTTCTTT
CASSFRGIGPGTEAFF
>TRBV6-5|.|.|TRBJ1-2
TGTGCCAGTGGTGCTGCGTCAGGGAATTATGGCTACACCTTC
CASGAASGNYGYTF
>TRBV7-6|.|.|TRBJ2-2
TGTGCCAGCAGCTCCTTATACACCGGGGAGCTGTTTTTT
CASSSLYTGELFF
>TRBV18|once|.|TRBJ1-2
TGTGCCAGCTCACTCCGACGCGAACAGCTGGTAGACCATGGCTACACCTTC
CASSLRREQLVDHGYTF
>TRBV11-3|few|.|TRBJ1-4
TGTGCCAGCAGCTCGAACCCGACGGGGAAAAAACTGTTTTTT
CASSSNPTGKKLFF
>TRBV19|once|.|TRBJ1-1
TGTGCCAGTAGTATTAACTGGAACACTGAAGCTTTCTTT
CASSINWNTEAFF